Each of the 7 T cell receptor beta chains below was sequenced from the same sample in a study of blood T cell repertoires in COVID-19. Assay: immunoSEQ multiplex PCR; the TCRdb copy retains only in-frame clones and omits some. The sample carries roughly 100,000 clones, less than 90% recorded once. Sequenced input: peripheral blood. Every receptor here comes from a man older than 75 with acute or convalescent COVID-19.

The V and J genes are TRBV7-2 and TRBJ2-1, with 14 bases lining up with TRBD2. Trimming took 7 bases from V and 12 from J; bases not matched to a gene: 11. The CDR3 extends over 15 amino acids. CDR1 is SGHTA and CDR2 is FQGNSA in the germline V gene. The DNA of the CDR3 is TGTGCCAGCACCCGGGGACTAGCGGGAGAAGGTCGGCAGTTCTTC. Translating gives CASTRGLAGEGRQFF.

The chain employs TRBV7-3 and TRBJ2-5; 9 bases agree with TRBD1. Germline V lookup: CDR1 SGHTA, CDR2 FQGTGA. The junction had 9 bases not matched to a gene; V was cut back by 5 bases and J by 5 bases. This CDR3 spans 15 amino acids. The CDR3 DNA sequence: TGTGCCAGCAGCCGACAGGGGGGGGTTCAGGAGACCCAGTACTTC. Translation: CASSRQGGVQETQYF. Full variable domain (rest looked up from reference TRBV7-3 and TRBJ2-5): GAGVSQTPSNKVTEKGKYVELRCDPISGHTALYWYRQSLGQGPEFLIYFQGTGAADDSGLPNDRFFAVRPEGSVSTLKIQRTERGDSAVYLCASSRQGGVQETQYFGPGTRLLVL.

The J gene is TRBJ1-6, the V gene TRBV23-1; no definite D call. TRBV23-1 carries the ORF label, with uncertain function. The CDR3 is made up of 18 amino acids. Trimming left V 7 bases short and J 6 bases short, with 25 bases between. In DNA, the CDR3 is TGCGCCAGCATTCGGGTGCAAGCGCTAGGAACCCCTAATTCACCCCTCCACTTT. Its translation: CASIRVQALGTPNSPLHF.

V gene TRBV5-1 combines with J gene TRBJ2-1; 12 bases map to TRBD1. CDR3 length: 15 residues. Germline V gene sequence: CDR1 SGHRS, CDR2 YFSETQ. V gave up 2 bases and J gave up 5 bases; unmatched junction bases: 2. CDR3 protein: CASSLGTGGNNEQFF. The CDR3 DNA reads as TGCGCCAGCAGCTTAGGGACAGGGGGCAACAATGAGCAGTTCTTC. Complete variable domain (other parts from reference TRBV5-1 and TRBJ2-1): KAGVTQTPRYLIKTRGQQVTLSCSPISGHRSVSWYQQTPGQGLQFLFEYFSETQRNKGNFPGRFSGRQFSNSRSEMNVSTLELGDSALYLCASSLGTGGNNEQFFGPGTRLTVL.

V gene TRBV15 combines with J gene TRBJ2-1; D unresolved. This CDR3 region has 17 residues. The germline V gene has CDR1 LNHNV and CDR2 YYDKDF (reference sequence). Trimming removed 0 bases at V and 0 bases at J, with 12 bases between. The CDR3 sequence: CATSRDPVRRSYNEQFF. CDR3 nucleotide sequence: TGTGCCACCAGCAGAGACCCGGTCCGCCGCTCCTACAATGAGCAGTTCTTC. The full variable domain, its missing parts supplied by reference TRBV15 and TRBJ2-1, is DAMVIQNPRYQVTQFGKPVTLSCSQTLNHNVMYWYQQKSSQAPKLLFHYYDKDFNNEADTPDNFQSRRPNTSFCFLDIRSPGLGDTAMYLCATSRDPVRRSYNEQFFGPGTRLTVL.

This chain links TRBV27 with TRBJ2-3, with a weak D call TRBD2 (6 bases). The CDR3 sequence is 16 residues long. Trimming pared 2 bases from V and 0 bases from J, leaving 12 bases between. Germline CDR1 MNHEY, CDR2 SMNVEV (reference sequence). The CDR3 nucleotides are TGTGCCAGCAGTTTAGGCCTAGCGACCAGCACAGATACGCAGTATTTT. Its protein is CASSLGLATSTDTQYF.

The rearrangement links TRBV20-1 to TRBJ2-1; a weak D match, TRBD2 (5 bases). The CDR3 loop spans 15 amino acids. Trimming took off 3 bases at V and 0 bases at J, with 12 bases between the two ends. From germline, CDR1 is DFQATT and CDR2 SNEGSKA (reference sequence). The chain's CDR3 is CSASWQRSSYNEQFF. The CDR3 region has the DNA TGCAGTGCTAGTTGGCAGCGGAGCTCCTACAATGAGCAGTTCTTC.